These 27 T cell receptor beta chains were sequenced from one sample in a study of response to subunit inactivated influenza vaccine. TCRdb re-called the RT-PCR reads with MiXCR, one entry per CDR3 protein. This sample carries around 480,000 distinct CDR3 sequences, 10% to 11% of them seen once, and the ten largest clones take approximately 12%. The sequenced sample was PBMCs from blood, obtained around seven weeks after vaccination. These receptors were collected from a man aged 50 to 60 who received an inactivated influenza vaccine.

This chain connects TRBV7-6 to TRBJ2-1; D tentatively fits TRBD1 or TRBD2 (5 bases each). The V end was cut by 1 base, the J end by 8 bases, with 12 bases between. Germline assignment: CDR1 SGHVS and CDR2 FNYEAQ. The CDR3 runs 14 residues. CDR3 in DNA: TGTGCCAGCAGCTTAGACGGGACCGGCGATGAGCAGTTCTTC. Amino acid sequence: CASSLDGTGDEQFF.

This clonotype was counted between two and nine times. The V gene is TRBV20-1, the J gene TRBJ2-1; TRBD2 might be the D (6 bases). Germline CDR1 DFQATT, CDR2 SNEGSKA (reference sequence). This CDR3 has 10 residues. V gave up 6 bases and J gave up 14 bases, with 14 bases separating them. CDR3 sequence: CSAASEREFF. The CDR3 DNA reads TGCAGTGCGGCTAGCGAAAGGGAGTTCTTC.

In its sample, this clonotype was seen many times. This sequence joins TRBV12-3 or TRBV12-4 and TRBJ2-7; D remains ambiguous. Trimming removed 1 base from V and 1 base from J, with 14 bases in between. The CDR3 has 16 residues. The DNA for the CDR3 is TGTGCCAGCAGTTTAGGTACAGCAATTTGGTCCTACGAGCAGTACTTC. Translated, it gives CASSLGTAIWSYEQYF.

The chain employs TRBV20-1 and TRBJ2-3; D not certain. Germline V gives CDR1 DFQATT, CDR2 SNEGSKA (reference sequence). Trimming removed 5 bases from V and 2 bases from J, with 8 bases in between. The CDR3 contains 12 residues. CDR3 nucleotide sequence: TGCAGTGCTGTCCGGGCCACAGATACGCAGTATTTT. Protein: CSAVRATDTQYF.

The rearrangement uses TRBV10-3 and TRBJ2-1; D may be TRBD1 or TRBD2 (5 bases each). The V end lost 2 bases, the J end lost 6 bases, and 14 bases lay between the germline ends. Germline-derived CDR1 and CDR2 are ENHRY and SYGVKD. CDR3 length: 15 residues. CDR3: CAISEVEGPGNEQFF. The DNA of the CDR3 is TGTGCCATCAGTGAGGTAGAGGGGCCGGGCAATGAGCAGTTCTTC.

At least ten counts were recorded for this clonotype. The genes are TRBV5-1 and TRBJ1-2; D possibly corresponds to TRBD1 (6 bases). The CDR3 has 14 amino acids. Germline CDR1 and CDR2: SGHRS and YFSETQ. V was trimmed by 0 bases and J by 4 bases, leaving 10 bases between them. CDR3 coding DNA: TGCGCCAGCAGCTTGGACGGACAGACCTATGGCTACACCTTC. Its protein product is CASSLDGQTYGYTF.

This clonotype appeared many times. The chain carries TRBV5-6 and TRBJ1-1; D is perhaps TRBD1 (5 bases). CDR3 length equals 14 residues. Germline V gives CDR1 SGHDT, CDR2 YYEEEE. V lost 0 bases and J lost 6, with 12 bases in between. In nucleotides, the CDR3 is TGTGCCAGCAGCTTGGGACAGTACGTCCCTGAAGCTTTCTTT. Its translation: CASSLGQYVPEAFF. The full variable domain, with the rest looked up from reference TRBV5-6 and TRBJ1-1, is DAGVTQSPTHLIKTRGQQVTLRCSPKSGHDTVSWYQQALGQGPQFIFQYYEEEERQRGNFPDRFSGHQFPNYSSELNVNALLLGDSALYLCASSLGQYVPEAFFGQGTRLTVV.

This clonotype was seen many times. The chain couples TRBV28 to TRBJ1-2, with 9 bases that match TRBD1. V lost 3 bases and J lost 8; bases outside the gene matches: 7. The CDR3 runs 14 residues. Germline V gives CDR1 MDHEN, CDR2 SYDVKM. The CDR3 reads CASSFGGQGGGYTF. The CDR3 nucleotides read TGTGCCAGCAGTTTTGGGGGACAGGGCGGCGGCTACACCTTC.

V is TRBV3-1 and J is TRBJ1-1; D perhaps matches TRBD1 (6 bases). Trimming stripped 3 bases from V and 4 bases from J, with 15 bases between. Germline lookup yields CDR1 LGHDT and CDR2 YNNKEL (reference sequence). The CDR3 consists of 15 residues. The chain's CDR3 is CASSQTNLGGTEAFF. CDR3 nucleotide sequence: TGTGCCAGCAGCCAGACGAACTTAGGGGGCACTGAAGCTTTCTTT.

The chain carries TRBV6-1 and TRBJ2-5; the D call may be TRBD1 or TRBD2 (6 bases each). Germline CDR1 is MNHNS and CDR2 is SASEGT. This CDR3 spans 15 amino acids. With 6 bases removed from V and 5 bases from J, the gap between germline ends came to 19 bases. The chain's CDR3 is CASRDPGGGVETQYF. CDR3 sequence (DNA): TGTGCCAGCAGAGACCCCGGGGGCGGCGTGGAGACCCAGTACTTC.

This clonotype was detected only a few times. The chain links TRBV29-1 to TRBJ2-5; D could derive from TRBD1 or TRBD2 (5 bases each). Trimming stripped 1 base from V and 5 bases from J, with 14 bases between. Germline loops: CDR1 SQVTM, CDR2 ANQGSEA. The CDR3 sequence is 14 residues long. CDR3 loop: CSVEGDLRGETQYF. The CDR3 DNA is TGCAGCGTTGAAGGTGACCTGAGGGGCGAGACCCAGTACTTC.

This clonotype was seen repeatedly, ten times or more. The chain recombines TRBV12-3 or TRBV12-4 with TRBJ1-2; D gene uncertain. There are 15 residues in the CDR3. Deletions cut 2 bases from V and 4 bases from J, with 14 bases between. The CDR3 reads CASSLNGGFSYGYTF. The CDR3 DNA reads as TGTGCCAGCAGTTTAAACGGAGGGTTCTCCTATGGCTACACCTTC.

This chain uses TRBV12-3 or TRBV12-4 with TRBJ2-1, with TRBD1 as a possible D gene (5 bases). CDR3 length equals 16 residues. V lost 1 base and J lost 5, with 15 bases in between. As DNA, the CDR3 is TGTGCCAGCAGTTTAGGGTTAGGGGTGGTTGACAATGAGCAGTTCTTC. This codes for CASSLGLGVVDNEQFF.

This clonotype was picked up many times. The chain has TRBV12-3 or TRBV12-4 and TRBJ1-1, with a tentative D call TRBD1 (5 bases). V lost 3 bases, J lost 0 bases, and 8 bases lay in between. CDR3 length: 14 residues. CDR3: CASSFEGLNTEAFF. The CDR3, as DNA: TGTGCCAGCAGTTTTGAGGGGTTGAACACTGAAGCTTTCTTT.

This clonotype was observed at least ten times. This sequence joins TRBV18 and TRBJ2-5; 7 nucleotides agree with TRBD1. After removal of 4 bases from V and 1 base from J, the junction contained 0 bases not matched to a gene. The CDR3 spans 13 residues. Germline V gives CDR1 KGHSH, CDR2 LQKENI. The CDR3 protein is CASSQGAQETQYF. For the CDR3, the DNA is TGTGCCAGCTCACAGGGGGCCCAAGAGACCCAGTACTTC.

The rearrangement uses TRBV10-3 and TRBJ1-1; 7 bases are a match to TRBD1. The germline CDR1 and CDR2 sequences are ENHRY and SYGVKD. The CDR3 runs to 15 residues. Germline trimming cut 7 bases from V and 1 base from J; bases unmatched to any gene: 9. The CDR3 DNA follows: TGTGCCATCATGGCCTCCGGGACAGCGAACACTGAAGCTTTCTTT. Protein sequence: CAIMASGTANTEAFF.

This clonotype came up a few times. This sequence joins TRBV10-3 and TRBJ2-1; 11 nucleotides line up with TRBD2. This CDR3 contains 16 residues. Germline-derived CDR1 and CDR2 are ENHRY and SYGVKD. After removal of 5 bases from V and 3 bases from J, the junction contained 6 bases not matched to a gene. CDR3 region: CAISPRTSGLYNEQFF. The CDR3 DNA reads TGTGCCATCAGTCCGAGGACTAGCGGGCTCTACAATGAGCAGTTCTTC.

This clonotype turned up a few times. The CDR3 nucleotides are TGTGCCAGCAGCGTAGTGAGGGAAACTGAAGCTTTCTTT. Translation gives CASSVVRETEAFF. J is TRBJ1-1 and V is TRBV9; D not certain. V was trimmed by 0 bases and J by 5 bases, leaving 8 bases between them. In germline, CDR1 is SGDLS, CDR2 YYNGEE. This CDR3 contains 13 residues.

J is TRBJ1-6 and V is TRBV10-2; 7 nucleotides line up with TRBD1. Germline V gives CDR1 WSHSY, CDR2 SAAADI. The CDR3 sequence is 12 residues long. Trimming cost V 8 bases and J 13 bases; bases outside gene matches: 8. The CDR3 region is CASGDSYVPLHF. CDR3 coding DNA: TGCGCCAGCGGGGACAGTTACGTGCCCCTCCACTTT.

The V and J genes are TRBV7-6 and TRBJ2-7; the match to TRBD1 covers 11 bases. The CDR3 runs 15 residues. V was pared by 5 bases and J by 3 bases, with 6 bases of the junction left unmatched. Germline CDR1 and CDR2: SGHVS and FNYEAQ. The CDR3 coding sequence is TGTGCCAGCAGCCCAGGGACAGGGGGGGACTACGAGCAGTACTTC. This gives the protein CASSPGTGGDYEQYF.

This clonotype was detected ten times or more. CDR3 residues: CSAAQADTQYF. In DNA, the CDR3 is TGCAGCGCGGCACAAGCAGATACGCAGTATTTT. The chain combines TRBV29-1 with TRBJ2-3; no reliable D call. The V gene's germline CDR1 is SQVTM and CDR2 ANQGSEA. The V end was cut by 7 bases, the J end by 4 bases, with 9 bases between. This CDR3 is 11 amino acids long.

This clonotype was counted between two and nine times. Written as DNA, the CDR3 is TGTGCCAGCAGTCCTGGGTCCAGCGGACGCACAGATACGCAGTATTTT. As protein: CASSPGSSGRTDTQYF. The chain couples TRBV7-2 to TRBJ2-3; D might be TRBD2 (5 bases). This CDR3 comprises 16 residues. Trimming removed 6 bases from V and 1 base from J, with 17 bases in between. CDR1 and CDR2 from the germline V gene are SGHTA and FQGNSA. Full variable domain (rest looked up from reference TRBV7-2 and TRBJ2-3): GAGVSQSPSNKVTEKGKDVELRCDPISGHTALYWYRQSLGQGLEFLIYFQGNSAPDKSGLPSDRFSAERTGGSVSTLTIQRTQQEDSAVYLCASSPGSSGRTDTQYFGPGTRLTVL.

This clonotype has a handful of counts. The rearrangement joins TRBV12-3 or TRBV12-4 to TRBJ2-3, with TRBD2 matching 13 bases. The CDR3 runs to 16 residues. Unmatched junction bases numbered 6, after V lost 6 bases and J lost 3 bases. The CDR3 loop reads CASSPGTSGITDTQYF. CDR3 in DNA: TGTGCCAGCAGCCCTGGGACTAGCGGGATTACAGATACGCAGTATTTT.

DNA of the CDR3: TGTGCCAGCAGTTACCTAGCCTACGAGCAGTACTTC. Amino acids: CASSYLAYEQYF. This rearrangement joins TRBV6-2 or TRBV6-3 to TRBJ2-7; no definite D call. The length of the CDR3 is 12 residues. Germline values: CDR1 MNHEY, CDR2 SVGEGT. The ends were cut back, 2 bases at V and 2 bases at J, with 4 bases in the middle.

The V gene is TRBV12-3 or TRBV12-4, the J gene TRBJ2-7; TRBD1 agrees at 8 bases. CDR3 length equals 16 residues. Losses at the gene ends were 5 bases for V and 0 bases for J; bases not matched to a gene: 9. In nucleotides, the CDR3 is TGTGCCAGCAGTCCCTGGACAGGGACGAGCTCCTACGAGCAGTACTTC. This translates into CASSPWTGTSSYEQYF.

This clonotype has more than one count but fewer than ten. The rearrangement links TRBV12-3 or TRBV12-4 to TRBJ1-6; D gene uncertain. The CDR3 length is 13 residues. Trimming took off 3 bases at V and 10 bases at J, with 10 bases between the two ends. CDR3 amino acids: CASSFGRPSPLHF. CDR3 DNA sequence: TGTGCCAGCAGTTTTGGGCGGCCCTCACCCCTCCACTTT.

This clonotype was picked up a small number of times. The rearrangement joins TRBV5-1 to TRBJ2-1; 10 bases map to TRBD2. This CDR3 spans 18 amino acids. The junction had 16 bases not matched to a gene; V was cut back by 3 bases and J by 7 bases. CDR1 and CDR2 from the germline V gene are SGHRS and YFSETQ. CDR3 region: CASSYLRVAGGPRNEQFF. DNA for the CDR3: TGCGCCAGCAGCTATTTACGGGTAGCGGGGGGCCCCCGAAATGAGCAGTTCTTC.